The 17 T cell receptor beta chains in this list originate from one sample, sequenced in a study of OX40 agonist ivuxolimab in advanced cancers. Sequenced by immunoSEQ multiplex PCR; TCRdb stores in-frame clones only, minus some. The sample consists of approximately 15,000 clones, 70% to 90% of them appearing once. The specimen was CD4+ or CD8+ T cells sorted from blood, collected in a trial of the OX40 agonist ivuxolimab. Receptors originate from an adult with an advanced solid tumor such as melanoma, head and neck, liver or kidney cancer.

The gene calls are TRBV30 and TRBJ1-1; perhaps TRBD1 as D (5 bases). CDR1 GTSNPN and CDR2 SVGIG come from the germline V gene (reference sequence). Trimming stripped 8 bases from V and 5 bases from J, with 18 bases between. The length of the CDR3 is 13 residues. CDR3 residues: CATHSGLGTEAFF. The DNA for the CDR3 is TGTGCCACCCATTCAGGGCTGGGGACTGAAGCTTTCTTT.

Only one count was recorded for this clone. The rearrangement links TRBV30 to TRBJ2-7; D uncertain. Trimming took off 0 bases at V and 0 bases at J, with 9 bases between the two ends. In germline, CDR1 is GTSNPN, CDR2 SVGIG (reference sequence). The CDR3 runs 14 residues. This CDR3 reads CAWSVRRSSYEQYF. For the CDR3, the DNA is TGTGCCTGGAGTGTTCGTAGGAGCTCCTACGAGCAGTACTTC.

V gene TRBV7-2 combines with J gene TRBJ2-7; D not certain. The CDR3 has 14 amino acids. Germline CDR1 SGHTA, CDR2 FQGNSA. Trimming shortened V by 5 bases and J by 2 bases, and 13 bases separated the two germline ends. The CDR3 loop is CASSPGGSTYEQYF. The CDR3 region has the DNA TGTGCCAGCAGCCCCGGCGGCAGCACCTACGAGCAGTACTTC.

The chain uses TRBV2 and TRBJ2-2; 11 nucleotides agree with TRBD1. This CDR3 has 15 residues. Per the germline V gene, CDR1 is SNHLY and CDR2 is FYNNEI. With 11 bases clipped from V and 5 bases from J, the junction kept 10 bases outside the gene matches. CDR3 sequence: CAANPGTGGTGELFF. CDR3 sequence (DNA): TGTGCCGCGAACCCCGGGACAGGGGGGACCGGGGAGCTGTTTTTT.

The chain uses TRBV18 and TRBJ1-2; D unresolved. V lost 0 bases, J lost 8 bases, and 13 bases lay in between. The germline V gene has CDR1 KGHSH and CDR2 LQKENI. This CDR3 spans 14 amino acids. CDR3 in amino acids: CASSPPAGRRGYTF. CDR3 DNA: TGTGCCAGCTCACCACCGGCGGGCAGGAGGGGCTACACCTTC.

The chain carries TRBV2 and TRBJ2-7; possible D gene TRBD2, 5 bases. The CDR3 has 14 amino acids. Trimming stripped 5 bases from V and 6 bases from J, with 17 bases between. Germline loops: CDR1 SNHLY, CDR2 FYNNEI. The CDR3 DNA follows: TGTGCCAGCAGTCCCAGAACGGGAACATCCGAGCAGTACTTC. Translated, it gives CASSPRTGTSEQYF.

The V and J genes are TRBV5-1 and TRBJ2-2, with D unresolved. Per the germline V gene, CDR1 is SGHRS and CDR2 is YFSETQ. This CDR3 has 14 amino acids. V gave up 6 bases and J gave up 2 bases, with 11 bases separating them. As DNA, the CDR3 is TGCGCCAGCAACGGACCACCAAACACCGGGGAGCTGTTTTTT. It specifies CASNGPPNTGELFF. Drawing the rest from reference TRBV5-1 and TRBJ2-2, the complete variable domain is KAGVTQTPRYLIKTRGQQVTLSCSPISGHRSVSWYQQTPGQGLQFLFEYFSETQRNKGNFPGRFSGRQFSNSRSEMNVSTLELGDSALYLCASNGPPNTGELFFGEGSRLTVL.

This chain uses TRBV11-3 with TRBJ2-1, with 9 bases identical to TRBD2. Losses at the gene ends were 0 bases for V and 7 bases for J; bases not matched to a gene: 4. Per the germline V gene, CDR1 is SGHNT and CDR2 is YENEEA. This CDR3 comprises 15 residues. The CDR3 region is CASSLELSGGNEQFF. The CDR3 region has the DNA TGTGCCAGCAGCTTAGAGCTTAGCGGGGGAAATGAGCAGTTCTTC. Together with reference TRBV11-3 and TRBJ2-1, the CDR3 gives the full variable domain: EAGVVQSPRYKIIEKKQPVAFWCNPISGHNTLYWYLQNLGQGPELLIRYENEEAVDDSQLPKDRFSAERLKGVDSTLKIQPAELGDSAVYLCASSLELSGGNEQFFGPGTRLTVL.

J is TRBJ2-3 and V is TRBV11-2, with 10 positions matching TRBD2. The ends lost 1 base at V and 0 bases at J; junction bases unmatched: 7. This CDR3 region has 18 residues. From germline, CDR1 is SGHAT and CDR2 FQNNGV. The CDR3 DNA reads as TGTGCCAGCAGCTTAGGGACTAGCGGTATAGGTAGCACAGATACGCAGTATTTT. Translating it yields CASSLGTSGIGSTDTQYF. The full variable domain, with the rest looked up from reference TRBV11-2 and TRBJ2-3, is EAGVAQSPRYKIIEKRQSVAFWCNPISGHATLYWYQQILGQGPKLLIQFQNNGVVDDSQLPKDRFSAERLKGVDSTLKIQPAKLEDSAVYLCASSLGTSGIGSTDTQYFGPGTRLTVL.

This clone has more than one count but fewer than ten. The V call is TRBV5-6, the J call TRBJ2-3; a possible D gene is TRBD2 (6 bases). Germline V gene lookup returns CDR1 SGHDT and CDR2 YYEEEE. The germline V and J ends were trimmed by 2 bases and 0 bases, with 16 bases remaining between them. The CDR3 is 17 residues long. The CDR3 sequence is CASSFGGGGYSTDTQYF. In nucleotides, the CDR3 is TGTGCCAGCAGCTTTGGGGGAGGAGGTTATAGCACAGATACGCAGTATTTT.

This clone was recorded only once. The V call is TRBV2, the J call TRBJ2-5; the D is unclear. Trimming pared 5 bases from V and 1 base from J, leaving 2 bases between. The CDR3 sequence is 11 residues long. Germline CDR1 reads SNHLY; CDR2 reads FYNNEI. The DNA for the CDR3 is TGTGCCAGCAGTTTCCAAGAGACCCAGTACTTC. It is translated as CASSFQETQYF.

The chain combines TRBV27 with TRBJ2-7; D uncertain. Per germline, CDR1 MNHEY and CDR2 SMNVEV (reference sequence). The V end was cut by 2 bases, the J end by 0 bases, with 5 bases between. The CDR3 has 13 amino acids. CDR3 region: CASSLGRSYEQYF. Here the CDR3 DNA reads TGTGCCAGCAGTTTAGGTCGCTCCTACGAGCAGTACTTC.

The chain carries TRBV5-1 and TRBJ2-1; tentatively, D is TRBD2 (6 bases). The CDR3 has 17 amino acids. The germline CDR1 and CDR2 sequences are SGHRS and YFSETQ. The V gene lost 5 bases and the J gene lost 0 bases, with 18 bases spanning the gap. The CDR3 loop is CASSSYVGLSSYNEQFF. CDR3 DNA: TGCGCCAGCAGTTCCTATGTGGGACTTAGCTCCTACAATGAGCAGTTCTTC.

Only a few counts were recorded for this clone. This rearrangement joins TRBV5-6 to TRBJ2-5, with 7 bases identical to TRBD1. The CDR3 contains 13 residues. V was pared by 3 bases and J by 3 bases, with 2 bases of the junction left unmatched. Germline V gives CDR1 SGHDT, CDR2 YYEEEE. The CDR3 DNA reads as TGTGCCAGCAGCTCACAGGGGAAAGAGACCCAGTACTTC. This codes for CASSSQGKETQYF.

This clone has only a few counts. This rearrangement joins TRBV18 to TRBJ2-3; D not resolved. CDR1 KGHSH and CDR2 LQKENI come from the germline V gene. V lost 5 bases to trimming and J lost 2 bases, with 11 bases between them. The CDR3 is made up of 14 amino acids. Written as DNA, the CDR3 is TGTGCCAGCTCATCCCAGACCGACACAGATACGCAGTATTTT. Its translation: CASSSQTDTDTQYF.

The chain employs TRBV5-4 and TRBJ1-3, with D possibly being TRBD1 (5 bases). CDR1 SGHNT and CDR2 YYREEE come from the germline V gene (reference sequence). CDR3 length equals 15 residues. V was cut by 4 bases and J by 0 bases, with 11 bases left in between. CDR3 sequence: CASSAGQASGNTIYF. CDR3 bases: TGTGCCAGCAGCGCGGGGCAGGCCTCTGGAAACACCATATATTTT.

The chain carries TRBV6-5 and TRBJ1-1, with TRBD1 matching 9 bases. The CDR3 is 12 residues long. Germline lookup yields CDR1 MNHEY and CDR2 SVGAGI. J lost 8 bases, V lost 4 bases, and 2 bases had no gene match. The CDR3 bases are TGTGCCAGCAGTTGGGGGACAGGGGAAGCTTTCTTT. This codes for CASSWGTGEAFF.